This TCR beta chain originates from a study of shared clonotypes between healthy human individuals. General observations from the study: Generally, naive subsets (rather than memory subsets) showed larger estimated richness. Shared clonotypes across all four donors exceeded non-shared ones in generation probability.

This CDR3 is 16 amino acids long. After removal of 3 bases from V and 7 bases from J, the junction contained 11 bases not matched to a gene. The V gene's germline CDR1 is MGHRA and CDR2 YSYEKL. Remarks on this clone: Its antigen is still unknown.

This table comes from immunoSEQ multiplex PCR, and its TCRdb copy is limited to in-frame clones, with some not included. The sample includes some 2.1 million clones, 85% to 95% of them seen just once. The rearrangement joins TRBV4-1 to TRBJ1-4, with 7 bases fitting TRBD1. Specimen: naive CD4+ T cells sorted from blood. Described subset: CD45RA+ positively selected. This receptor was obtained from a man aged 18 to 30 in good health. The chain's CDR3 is CASSHLLTGFGEKLFF. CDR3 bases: TGCGCCAGCAGCCACCTCCTGACAGGGTTCGGTGAAAAACTGTTTTTT.